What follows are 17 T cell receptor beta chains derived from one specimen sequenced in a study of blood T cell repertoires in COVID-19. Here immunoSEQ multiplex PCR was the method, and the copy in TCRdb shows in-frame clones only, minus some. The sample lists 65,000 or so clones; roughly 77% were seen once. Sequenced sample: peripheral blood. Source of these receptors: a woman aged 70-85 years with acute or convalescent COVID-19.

The CDR3 DNA follows: TGTGCCAGCAGTGAAGGGGAGACAGGGAGCTTATCTGGAAACACCATATATTTT. Translated, it gives CASSEGETGSLSGNTIYF. The rearrangement joins TRBV6-1 to TRBJ1-3; 7 bases align to TRBD1. The J segment lost 1 base and the V segment lost 1 base, leaving 10 bases of the junction unmatched. This CDR3 has 18 amino acids. In germline, CDR1 is MNHNS, CDR2 SASEGT.

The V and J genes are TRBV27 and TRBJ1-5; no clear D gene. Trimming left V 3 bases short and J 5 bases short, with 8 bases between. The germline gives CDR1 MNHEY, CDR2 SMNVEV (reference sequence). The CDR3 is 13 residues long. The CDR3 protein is CASSFGEDQPQHF. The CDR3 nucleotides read TGTGCCAGCAGTTTTGGGGAGGATCAGCCCCAGCATTTT.

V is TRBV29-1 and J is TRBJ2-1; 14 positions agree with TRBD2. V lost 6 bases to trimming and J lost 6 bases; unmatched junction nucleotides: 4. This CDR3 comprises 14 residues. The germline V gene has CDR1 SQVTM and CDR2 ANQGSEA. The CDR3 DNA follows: TGCAGCGTCGGGACTAGCGGGAGATCCAATGAGCAGTTCTTC. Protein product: CSVGTSGRSNEQFF.

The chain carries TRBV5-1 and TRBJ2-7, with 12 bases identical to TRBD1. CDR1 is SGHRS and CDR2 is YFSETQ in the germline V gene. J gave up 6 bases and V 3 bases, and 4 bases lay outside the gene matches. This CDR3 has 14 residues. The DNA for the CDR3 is TGCGCCAGCAGCTCCGGGGACAGGGGGCTCGAGCAGTACTTC. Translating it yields CASSSGDRGLEQYF.

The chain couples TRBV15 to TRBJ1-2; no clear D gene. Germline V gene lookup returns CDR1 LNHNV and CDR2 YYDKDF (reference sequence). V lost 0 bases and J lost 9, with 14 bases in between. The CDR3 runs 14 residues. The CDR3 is CATSRDETTRSYTF. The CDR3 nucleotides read TGTGCCACCAGCAGAGATGAAACAACTAGGAGCTACACCTTC.

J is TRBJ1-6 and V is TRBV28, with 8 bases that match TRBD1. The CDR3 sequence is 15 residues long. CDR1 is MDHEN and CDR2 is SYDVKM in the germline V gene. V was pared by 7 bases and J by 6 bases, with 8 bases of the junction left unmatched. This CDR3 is CASTPGTGFNSPLHF. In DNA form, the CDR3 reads TGTGCCAGCACCCCCGGGACAGGCTTTAATTCACCCCTCCACTTT. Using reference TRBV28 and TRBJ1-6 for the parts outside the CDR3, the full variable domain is DVKVTQSSRYLVKRTGEKVFLECVQDMDHENMFWYRQDPGLGLRLIYFSYDVKMKEKGDIPEGYSVSREKKERFSLILESASTNQTSMYLCASTPGTGFNSPLHFGNGTRLTVT.

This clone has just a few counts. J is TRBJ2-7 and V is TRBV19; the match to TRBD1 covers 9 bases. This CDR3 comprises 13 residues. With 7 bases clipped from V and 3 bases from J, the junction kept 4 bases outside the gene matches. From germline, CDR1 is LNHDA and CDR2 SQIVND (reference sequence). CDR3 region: CASTDRGYYEQYF. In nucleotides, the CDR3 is TGTGCCAGTACGGACAGGGGATACTACGAGCAGTACTTC.

CDR3 sequence: CASSFSRQGTQETQYF. The CDR3 region has the DNA TGTGCCAGCAGTTTTTCCCGACAGGGGACTCAAGAGACCCAGTACTTC. The chain joins TRBV6-6 to TRBJ2-5; 8 nucleotides match TRBD1. The junction had 9 bases not matched to a gene; V was cut back by 4 bases and J by 2 bases. The germline CDR1 and CDR2 sequences are MNHNY and SVGAGI (reference sequence). The CDR3 is made up of 16 amino acids.

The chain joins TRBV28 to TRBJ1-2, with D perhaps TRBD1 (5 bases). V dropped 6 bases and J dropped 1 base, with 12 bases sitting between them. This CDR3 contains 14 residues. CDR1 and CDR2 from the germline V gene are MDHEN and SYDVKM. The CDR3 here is CASSPSGGNYGYTF. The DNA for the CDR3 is TGTGCCAGCAGCCCCTCCGGGGGTAACTATGGCTACACCTTC.

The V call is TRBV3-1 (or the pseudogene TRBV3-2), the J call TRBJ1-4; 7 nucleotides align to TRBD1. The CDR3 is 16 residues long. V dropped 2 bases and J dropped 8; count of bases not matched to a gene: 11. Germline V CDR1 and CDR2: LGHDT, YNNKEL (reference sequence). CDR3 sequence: CASSQPKDRDGEKLFF. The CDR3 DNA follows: TGTGCCAGCAGCCAACCTAAAGACAGGGATGGAGAAAAACTGTTTTTT.

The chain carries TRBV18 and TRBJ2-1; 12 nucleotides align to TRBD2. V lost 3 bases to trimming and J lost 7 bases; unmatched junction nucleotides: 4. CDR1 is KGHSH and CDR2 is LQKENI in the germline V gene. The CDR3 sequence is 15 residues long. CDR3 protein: CASSPPSGGANEQFF. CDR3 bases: TGTGCCAGCTCACCCCCTAGCGGGGGGGCAAATGAGCAGTTCTTC.

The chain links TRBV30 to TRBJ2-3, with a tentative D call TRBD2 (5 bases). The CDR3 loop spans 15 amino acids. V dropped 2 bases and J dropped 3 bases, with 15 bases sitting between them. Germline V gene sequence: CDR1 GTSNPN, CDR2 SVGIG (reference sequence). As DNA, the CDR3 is TGTGCCTGGAGTCTCTCGGGGTTTGCGACAGATACGCAGTATTTT. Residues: CAWSLSGFATDTQYF.

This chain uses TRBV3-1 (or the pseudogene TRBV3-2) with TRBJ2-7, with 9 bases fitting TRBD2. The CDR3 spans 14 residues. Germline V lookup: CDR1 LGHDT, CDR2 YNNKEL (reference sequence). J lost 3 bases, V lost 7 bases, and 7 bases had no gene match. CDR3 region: CASTRAGGLYEQYF. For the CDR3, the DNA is TGTGCCAGCACCAGGGCGGGGGGGCTCTACGAGCAGTACTTC.

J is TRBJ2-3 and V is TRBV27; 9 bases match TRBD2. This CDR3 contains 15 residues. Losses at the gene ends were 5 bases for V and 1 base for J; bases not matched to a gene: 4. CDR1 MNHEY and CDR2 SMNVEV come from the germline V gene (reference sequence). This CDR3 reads CASSTLAGRTDTQYF. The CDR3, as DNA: TGTGCCAGCAGTACACTAGCGGGCCGCACAGATACGCAGTATTTT.

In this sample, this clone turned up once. The CDR3 nucleotides read TGCGCCAGCAGCCAAGGCGTCGGGGGACTCTACGAGCAGTACTTC. This encodes CASSQGVGGLYEQYF. The chain links TRBV4-1 to TRBJ2-7, with D possibly TRBD2 on 6 matching bases. V was cut by 1 base and J by 3 bases, with 13 bases left in between. The CDR3 runs to 15 residues. Germline assignment: CDR1 MGHRA and CDR2 YSYEKL.

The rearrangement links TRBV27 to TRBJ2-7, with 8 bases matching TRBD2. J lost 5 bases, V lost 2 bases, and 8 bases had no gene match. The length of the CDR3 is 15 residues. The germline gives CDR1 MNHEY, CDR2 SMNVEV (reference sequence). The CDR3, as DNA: TGTGCCAGCAGTTTAACGGGGGGGCCGGGGCACGAGCAGTACTTC. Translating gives CASSLTGGPGHEQYF.

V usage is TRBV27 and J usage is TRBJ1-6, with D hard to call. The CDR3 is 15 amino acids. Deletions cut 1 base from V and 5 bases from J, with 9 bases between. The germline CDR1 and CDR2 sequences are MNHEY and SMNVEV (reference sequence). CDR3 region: CASSLFLHNNSPLHF. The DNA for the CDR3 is TGTGCCAGCAGTTTATTCCTTCACAATAATTCACCCCTCCACTTT.